This T cell receptor beta chain was documented in a study of CD8 T cells in Susac syndrome. General observations from the study: The CD4+ T cell repertoires, which came from Susac syndrome patients, showed no sign of clonal expansion.

With regard to this clonotype: Its antigen is still unknown.

CD8+ and CD4+ T cells from blood underwent TCR beta sequencing. FACS was used to enrich TEMRA cells, whereas the CD8+ and CD4+ T cells were obtained by negative isolation. Random hexamers were used to reverse transcribe an amount of roughly 0.5 to 1 ug RNA. TCRdb used MiXCR to reprocess the immunoSEQ multiplex PCR reads, holding one entry per CDR3 protein. The sample carries some 170,000 distinct CDR3 sequences, just under 95% recorded once. V was pared by 4 bases and J by 5 bases, with 5 bases of the junction left unmatched. The CDR3 totals 14 residues. Germline V lookup: CDR1 SGHDT, CDR2 YYEEEE. Input material: CD4+ T cells from PBMCs. The J gene is TRBJ1-1, the V gene TRBV5-6; TRBD1 aligns across 10 bases. This clonotype originated in a human donor with Susac syndrome. CDR3 amino acids: CASSKTGGGTEAFF. The CDR3 region has the DNA TGTGCCAGCAGCAAGACAGGGGGCGGAACTGAAGCTTTCTTT.